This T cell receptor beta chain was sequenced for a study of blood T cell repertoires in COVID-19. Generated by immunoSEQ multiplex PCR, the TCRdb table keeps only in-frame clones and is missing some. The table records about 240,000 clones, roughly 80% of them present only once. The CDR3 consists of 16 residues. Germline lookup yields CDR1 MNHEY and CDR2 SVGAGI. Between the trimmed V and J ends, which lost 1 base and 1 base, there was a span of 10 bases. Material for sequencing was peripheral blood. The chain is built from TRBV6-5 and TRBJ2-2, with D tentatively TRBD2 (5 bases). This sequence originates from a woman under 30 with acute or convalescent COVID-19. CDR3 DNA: TGTGCCAGCAGTTACTTAGGACTGGGGAACACCGGGGAGCTGTTTTTT. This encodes CASSYLGLGNTGELFF.